Listed here are 2 T cell receptor beta chains from one sample, sequenced in a study of T-cell memory formation after mild COVID-19 (dated by TCRdb to the early 2020s). The library was generated by 5' RACE. Data came from an Illumina NovaSeq 6000. TCRdb redid the processing of the public reads, applying fastp at Q25 and MiXCR, and retained in-frame beta chains. Each entry merges the rows of one CDR3 protein and shows their most common DNA and genes. This sample lists 150,000 or so distinct CDR3 sequences; roughly 12% were detected once. The ten biggest clones cover approximately 3.8% of the sample. Sequencing used PBMCs or a T cell subset sorted from them (not recorded which). The receptors were sampled from a man aged 18 to 29 who had mild COVID-19 (a few samples of this study predate the infection). The sample titles of this study are shuffled in the database, so cell type and time point are left out; the donor was told from shared clones.

This clonotype was recorded many times. J is TRBJ1-2 and V is TRBV5-1; TRBD1 might be the D (5 bases). With 1 base removed from V and 4 bases from J, the gap between germline ends came to 14 bases. Germline V gene data show CDR1 as SGHRS and CDR2 as YFSETQ. CDR3 length: 15 residues. The CDR3 DNA follows: TGCGCCAGCAGCTTGCTTGAGGAGGGGAGCTATGGCTACACCTTC. It specifies CASSLLEEGSYGYTF. Based on the CDR3 plus reference TRBV5-1 and TRBJ1-2, the full variable domain is KAGVTQTPRYLIKTRGQQVTLSCSPISGHRSVSWYQQTPGQGLQFLFEYFSETQRNKGNFPGRFSGRQFSNSRSEMNVSTLELGDSALYLCASSLLEEGSYGYTFGSGTRLTVV.

The J gene is TRBJ2-3, the V gene TRBV20-1, with 9 bases matching TRBD1. This CDR3 has 17 residues. The junction had 12 bases not matched to a gene; V was cut back by 5 bases and J by 0 bases. Looked up from germline, CDR1 is DFQATT and CDR2 is SNEGSKA (reference sequence). The CDR3 coding sequence is TGCAGTGCTCCGAATAGACCCGGGACAGGGAGCACAGATACGCAGTATTTT. Residues: CSAPNRPGTGSTDTQYF.